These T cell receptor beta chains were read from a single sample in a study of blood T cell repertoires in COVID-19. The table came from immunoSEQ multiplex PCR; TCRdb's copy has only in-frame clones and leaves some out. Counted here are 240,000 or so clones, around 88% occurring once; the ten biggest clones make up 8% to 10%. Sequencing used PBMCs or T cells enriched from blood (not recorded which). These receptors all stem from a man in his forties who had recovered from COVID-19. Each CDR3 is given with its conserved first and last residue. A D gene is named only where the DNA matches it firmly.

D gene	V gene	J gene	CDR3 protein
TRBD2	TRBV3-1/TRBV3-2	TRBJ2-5	CASSQDQTSGETQYF
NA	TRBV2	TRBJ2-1	CASSGDSFVDEQFF
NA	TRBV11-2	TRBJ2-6	CASSLVLQGSGANVLTF
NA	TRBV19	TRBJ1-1	CASSIGAGVGTEAFF
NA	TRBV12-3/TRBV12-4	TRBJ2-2	CASSLSPGELFF
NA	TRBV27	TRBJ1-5	CASSLEGLGQPQHF
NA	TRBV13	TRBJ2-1	CASSLLTGDYNEQFF
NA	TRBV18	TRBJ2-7	CASSPHSYEQYF
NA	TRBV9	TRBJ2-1	CASTLGLASSYNEQFF
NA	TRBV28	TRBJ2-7	CASSLRVLGEQYF
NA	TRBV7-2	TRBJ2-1	CASSRSGTRNVESYNEQFF
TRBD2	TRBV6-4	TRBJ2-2	CASSELAGVTGELFF
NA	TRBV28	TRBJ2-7	CASSSRLTNPYEQYF
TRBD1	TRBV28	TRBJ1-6	CASRRDRETSPLHF
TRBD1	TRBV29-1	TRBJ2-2	CSVLGQMNTGELFF
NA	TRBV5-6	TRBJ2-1	CASSLALTGNNEQFF
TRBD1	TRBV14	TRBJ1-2	CASSQGTGGAGNYGYTF
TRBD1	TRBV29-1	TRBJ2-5	CSAGTGVQETQYF
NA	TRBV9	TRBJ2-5	CASSAPKANRGLETQYF
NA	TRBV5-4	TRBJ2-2	CASSLTGSGGIGTGELFF
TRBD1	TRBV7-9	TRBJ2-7	CASSFENSGTEYEQYF
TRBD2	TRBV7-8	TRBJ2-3	CASSLVVGGSGKTDTQYF
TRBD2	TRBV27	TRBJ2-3	CASSYLGTSGRDTQYF
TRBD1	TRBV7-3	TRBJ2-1	CASSLRGGAGTGALNEQFF
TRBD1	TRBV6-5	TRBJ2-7	CASSPGQGGYEQYF
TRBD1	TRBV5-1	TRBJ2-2	CASSRVGTENTGELFF
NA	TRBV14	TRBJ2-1	CASSQEWAVLHNEQFF
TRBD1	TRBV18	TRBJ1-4	CASSPGTGGLTNEKLFF
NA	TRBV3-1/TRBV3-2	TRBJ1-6	CASSLTFGGNNSPLHF
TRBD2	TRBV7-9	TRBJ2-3	CASSPLSGSLPVTQYF
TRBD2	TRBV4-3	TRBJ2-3	CASSQDRIRASGSADTQYF
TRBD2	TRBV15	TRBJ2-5	CATSGHLAGVQETQYF
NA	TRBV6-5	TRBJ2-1	CASIRAESSYNEQFF
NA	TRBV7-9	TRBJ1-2	CASSAPDRSNYGYTF
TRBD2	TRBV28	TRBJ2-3	CASSLSGRATDTQYF
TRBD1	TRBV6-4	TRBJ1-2	CASSAGQGSYGYTF
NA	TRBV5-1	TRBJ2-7	CASSLAVPGHEQYF
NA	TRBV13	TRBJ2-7	CASSPPDGSSYEQYF
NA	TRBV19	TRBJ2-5	CASSIVGGPRETQYF
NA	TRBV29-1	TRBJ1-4	CSEAGNEKLFF
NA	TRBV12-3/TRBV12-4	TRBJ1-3	CASNRGAGNTIYF
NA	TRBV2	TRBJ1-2	CASSEALRWQMERGYTF
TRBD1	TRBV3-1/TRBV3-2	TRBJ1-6	CASSLPGQGPLF
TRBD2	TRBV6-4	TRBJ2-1	CASSPSPASGSNNEQFF
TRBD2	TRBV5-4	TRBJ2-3	CASQKAGGFTDTQYF
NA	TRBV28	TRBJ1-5	CASSFLLGTRDLSNQPQHF
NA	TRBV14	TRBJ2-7	CASSPGGRASSYEQYF
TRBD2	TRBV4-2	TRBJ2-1	CASSQARTSGAYNEQFF
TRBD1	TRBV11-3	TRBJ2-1	CASSLDLRTGERNEQFF
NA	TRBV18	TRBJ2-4	CASSPTPPGKLSLAKNIQYF
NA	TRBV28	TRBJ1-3	CASSLPRGGNTIYF
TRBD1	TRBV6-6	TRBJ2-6	CASSLARGRTGANVLTF
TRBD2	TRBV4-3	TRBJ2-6	CASSQVVTSGRVYANVLTF
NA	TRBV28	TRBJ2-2	CASSTRRVGTPNTGELFF
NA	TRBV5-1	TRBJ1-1	CASSLSSAGNAFF
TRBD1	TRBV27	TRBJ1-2	CASSASGGGYTF
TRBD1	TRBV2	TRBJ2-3	CASRGQGVSTDTQYF
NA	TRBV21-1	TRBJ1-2	CASSGVQAVRYGYTF
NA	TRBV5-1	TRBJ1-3	CASSLGDEVVGNTIYF